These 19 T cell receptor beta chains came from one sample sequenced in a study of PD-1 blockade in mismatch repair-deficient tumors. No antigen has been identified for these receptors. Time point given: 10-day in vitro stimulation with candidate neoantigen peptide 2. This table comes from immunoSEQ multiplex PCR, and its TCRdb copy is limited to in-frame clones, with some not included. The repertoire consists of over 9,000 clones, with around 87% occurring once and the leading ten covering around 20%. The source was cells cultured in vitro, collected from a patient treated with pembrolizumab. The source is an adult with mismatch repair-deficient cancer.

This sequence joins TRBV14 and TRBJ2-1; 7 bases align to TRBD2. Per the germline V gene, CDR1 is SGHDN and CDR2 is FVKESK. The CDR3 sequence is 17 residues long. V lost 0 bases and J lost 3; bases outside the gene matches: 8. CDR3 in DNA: TGTGCCAGCAGCCAAGAAGGGAGGGGACGCAACTACAATGAGCAGTTCTTC. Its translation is CASSQEGRGRNYNEQFF.

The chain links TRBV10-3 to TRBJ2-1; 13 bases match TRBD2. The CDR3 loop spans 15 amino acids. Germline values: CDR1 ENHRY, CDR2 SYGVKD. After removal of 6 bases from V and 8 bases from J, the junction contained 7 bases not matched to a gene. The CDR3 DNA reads TGTGCCATCAGCGGGACTAGCGGGATAGCGGATGAGCAGTTCTTC. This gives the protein CAISGTSGIADEQFF.

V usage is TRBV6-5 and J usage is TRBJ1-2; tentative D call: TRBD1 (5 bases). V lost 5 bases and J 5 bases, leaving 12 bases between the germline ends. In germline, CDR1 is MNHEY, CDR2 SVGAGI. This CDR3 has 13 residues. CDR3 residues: CASSQYQGYGYTF. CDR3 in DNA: TGTGCCAGCAGTCAATACCAGGGATATGGCTACACCTTC.

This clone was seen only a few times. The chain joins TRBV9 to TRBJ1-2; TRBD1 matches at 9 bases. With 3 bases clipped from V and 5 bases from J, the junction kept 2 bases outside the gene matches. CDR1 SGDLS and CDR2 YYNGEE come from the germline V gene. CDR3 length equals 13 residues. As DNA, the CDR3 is TGTGCCAGCAGCGCGACAGGGGGTTATGGCTACACCTTC. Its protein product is CASSATGGYGYTF.

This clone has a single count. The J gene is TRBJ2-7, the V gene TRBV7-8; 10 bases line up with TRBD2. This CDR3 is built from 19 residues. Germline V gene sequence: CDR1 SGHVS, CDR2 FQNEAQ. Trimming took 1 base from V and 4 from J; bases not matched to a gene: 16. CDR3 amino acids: CASSLGAGRSGRAGYEQYF. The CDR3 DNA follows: TGTGCCAGCAGCTTAGGTGCTGGAAGGAGCGGGAGGGCCGGTTACGAGCAGTACTTC.

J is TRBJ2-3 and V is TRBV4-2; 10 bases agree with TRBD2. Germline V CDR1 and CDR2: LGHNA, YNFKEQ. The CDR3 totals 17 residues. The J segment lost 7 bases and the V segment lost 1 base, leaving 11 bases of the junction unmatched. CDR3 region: CASSQAGTSEYRNTQYF. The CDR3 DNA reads TGTGCCAGCAGCCAAGCCGGGACTAGCGAATATAGGAATACGCAGTATTTT.

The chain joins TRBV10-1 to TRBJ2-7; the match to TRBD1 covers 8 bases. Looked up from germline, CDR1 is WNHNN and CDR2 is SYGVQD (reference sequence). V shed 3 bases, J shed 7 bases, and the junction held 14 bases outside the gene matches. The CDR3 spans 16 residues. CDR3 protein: CASSDSGQGGLLEQYF. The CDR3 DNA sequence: TGCGCCAGCAGTGACTCAGGACAGGGAGGACTATTGGAGCAGTACTTC.

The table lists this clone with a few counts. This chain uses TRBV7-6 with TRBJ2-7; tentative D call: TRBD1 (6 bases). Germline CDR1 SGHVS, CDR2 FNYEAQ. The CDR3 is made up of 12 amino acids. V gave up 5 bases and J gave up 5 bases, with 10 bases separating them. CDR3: CASSAGTHEQYF. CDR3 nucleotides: TGTGCCAGCAGCGCCGGGACACACGAGCAGTACTTC.

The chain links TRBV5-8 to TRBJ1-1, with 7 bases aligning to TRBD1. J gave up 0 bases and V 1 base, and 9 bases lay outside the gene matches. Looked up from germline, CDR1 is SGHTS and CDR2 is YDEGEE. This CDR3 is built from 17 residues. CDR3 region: CASSLFKGQGVNTEAFF. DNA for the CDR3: TGTGCCAGCAGCTTGTTCAAGGGGCAGGGGGTGAACACTGAAGCTTTCTTT. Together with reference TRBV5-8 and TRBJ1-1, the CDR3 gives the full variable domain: EAGVTQSPTHLIKTRGQQATLRCSPISGHTSVYWYQQALGLGLQFLLWYDEGEERNRGNFPPRFSGRQFPNYSSELNVNALELEDSALYLCASSLFKGQGVNTEAFFGQGTRLTVV.

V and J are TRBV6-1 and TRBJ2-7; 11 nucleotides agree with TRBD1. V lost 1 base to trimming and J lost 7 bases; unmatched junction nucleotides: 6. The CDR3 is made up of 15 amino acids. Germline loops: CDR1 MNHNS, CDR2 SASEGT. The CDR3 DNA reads TGTGCCAGCAGTGAAGTTGGACAGGGGGCGCAAGAGCAGTACTTC. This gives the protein CASSEVGQGAQEQYF.

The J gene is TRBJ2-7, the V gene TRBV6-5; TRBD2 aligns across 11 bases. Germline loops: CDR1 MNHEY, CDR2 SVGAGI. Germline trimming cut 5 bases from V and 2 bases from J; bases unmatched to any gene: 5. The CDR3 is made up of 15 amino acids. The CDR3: CASSPGLAVPYEQYF. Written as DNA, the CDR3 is TGTGCCAGCAGTCCGGGACTAGCGGTTCCCTACGAGCAGTACTTC.

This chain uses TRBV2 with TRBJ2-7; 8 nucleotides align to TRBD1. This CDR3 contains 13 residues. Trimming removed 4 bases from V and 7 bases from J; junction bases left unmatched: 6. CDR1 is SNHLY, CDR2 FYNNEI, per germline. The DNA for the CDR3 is TGTGCCAGCAGTGCGCAGGGGGCTGGGGAGCAGTACTTC. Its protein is CASSAQGAGEQYF.

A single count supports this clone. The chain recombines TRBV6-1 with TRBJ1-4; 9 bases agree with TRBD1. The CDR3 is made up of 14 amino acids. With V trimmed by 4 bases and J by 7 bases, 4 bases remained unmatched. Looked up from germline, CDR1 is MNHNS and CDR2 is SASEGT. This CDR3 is CASSGDRVGEKLFF. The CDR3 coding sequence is TGTGCCAGCAGTGGGGACAGGGTCGGTGAAAAACTGTTTTTT.

The CDR3 nucleotides are TGTGCCAGCAGCTTAACGGGACTAGGTGCCTACAATGAGCAGTTCTTC. It codes for CASSLTGLGAYNEQFF. The chain combines TRBV7-3 with TRBJ2-1; 8 bases are shared with TRBD2. Germline V gene data show CDR1 as SGHTA and CDR2 as FQGTGA. The CDR3 sequence is 16 residues long. With 0 bases clipped from V and 2 bases from J, the junction kept 3 bases outside the gene matches.

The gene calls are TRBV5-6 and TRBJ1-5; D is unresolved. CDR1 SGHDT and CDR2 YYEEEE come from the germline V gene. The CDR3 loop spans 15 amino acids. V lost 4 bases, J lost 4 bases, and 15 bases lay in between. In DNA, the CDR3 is TGTGCCAGCAGCCAACCCGACACGCCAAATCAGCCCCAGCATTTT. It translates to CASSQPDTPNQPQHF.

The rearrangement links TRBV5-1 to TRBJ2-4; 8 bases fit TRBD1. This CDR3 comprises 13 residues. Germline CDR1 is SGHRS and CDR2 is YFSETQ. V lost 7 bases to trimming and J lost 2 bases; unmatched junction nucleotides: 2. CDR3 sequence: CASGQGPKNIQYF. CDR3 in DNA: TGCGCCAGCGGACAGGGACCCAAAAACATTCAGTACTTC.

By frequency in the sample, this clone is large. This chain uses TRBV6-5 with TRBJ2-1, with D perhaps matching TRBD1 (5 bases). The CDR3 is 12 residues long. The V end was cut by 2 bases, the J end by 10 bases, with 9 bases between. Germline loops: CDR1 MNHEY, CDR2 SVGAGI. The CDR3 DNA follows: TGTGCCAGCAGTTACCAGGGAAGGGAGCAGTTCTTC. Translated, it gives CASSYQGREQFF.

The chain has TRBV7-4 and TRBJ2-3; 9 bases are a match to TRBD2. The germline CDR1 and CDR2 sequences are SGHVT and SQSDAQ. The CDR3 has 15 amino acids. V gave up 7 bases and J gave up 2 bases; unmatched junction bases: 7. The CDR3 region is CASINPSGATDTQYF. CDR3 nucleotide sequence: TGTGCCAGCATCAATCCTAGCGGGGCCACAGATACGCAGTATTTT.

This chain's CDR3 is CAWNAIWGNEKLFF. The CDR3, as DNA: TGTGCCTGGAACGCGATATGGGGGAATGAAAAACTGTTTTTT. This chain connects TRBV30 to TRBJ1-4, with TRBD1 as a possible D gene (5 bases). The germline V and J ends were trimmed by 4 bases and 5 bases, with 14 bases remaining between them. The CDR3 covers 14 residues. Germline lookup yields CDR1 GTSNPN and CDR2 SVGIG (reference sequence).